Listed here is a single T cell receptor (beta chain). Its antigen is still unknown. The germline gives CDR1 DFQATT, CDR2 SNEGSKA (reference sequence). The CDR3 has 11 amino acids. This sample was taken from a study of monozygotic twins with inflammatory bowel disease. Study-level results: For IBD, no single strong associated signal or clonotype was supported.

Making cDNA involved eight separate reactions per sample. Nested PCRs (16 and 9 cycles, two total) were applied to TCRalpha and TCRbeta cDNA. For each CDR3 protein, TCRdb gives one entry from its re-call of the 5' RACE reads, without DNA. The sample has about 160,000 distinct CDR3 sequences, and its top ten clones hold 2.5% to 3%. The sequence was obtained from a human donor with ulcerative colitis or Crohn's disease, or a healthy co-twin of an affected twin (not recorded which). Sequenced material: blood. The chain is built from TRBV20-1 and TRBJ2-1; there is no DNA to check the TCRdb D call of TRBD1. CDR3 residues: CSAGGRNEQFF.